This T cell receptor beta chain was found in a study of Ad26.COV2.S vaccination and SARS-CoV-2 variants. Trimming shortened V by 5 bases and J by 4 bases, and 9 bases separated the two germline ends. Germline loops: CDR1 SNHLY, CDR2 FYNNEI. CDR3 size: 12 residues. Method: immunoSEQ multiplex PCR; TCRdb's copy keeps in-frame clones and lacks some. Of 350,000 to 450,000 clones in the sample, around 91% are singletons; the top ten hold around 1.8%. Regarding treatment: about 20 received Ad26.COV2.S at low or high dose, single or two shots; 5 received placebo; per-sample allocation not given. Material that was analyzed had been drawn on day 63 after the first vaccine or placebo injection.

The V and J genes are TRBV2 and TRBJ2-7; D unclear. The source was peripheral blood, collected in a trial of Ad26.COV2.S vaccine versus placebo. This clonotype originated in a person aged 18-65 years who received the Ad26.COV2.S COVID-19 vaccine or a placebo. Here the CDR3 reads CASSRDGYEQYF. In nucleotides, the CDR3 is TGTGCCAGCAGTCGAGACGGTTACGAGCAGTACTTC. The variable domain in full, completed from reference TRBV2 and TRBJ2-7, reads EPEVTQTPSHQVTQMGQEVILRCVPISNHLYFYWYRQILGQKVEFLVSFYNNEISEKSEIFDDQFSVERPDGSNFTLKIRSTKLEDSAMYFCASSRDGYEQYFGPGTRLTVT.